The clone carrying this T cell receptor beta chain appeared a single time. Antigen: not known. The data originate from a study of T cell responses to AZD1222 COVID-19 vaccine. About the research overall: Pooled in the analysis were second doses at about 4 or about 12 weeks.

Study outcomes and limitations: Most donors were white British, females outnumbered males, and clonal diversity was possibly underestimated. CD4 TCRs covered the whole spike, strongest at regions 160-218 and 743-854. Epitopes outside B.1.351 and B.1.1.7 mutated regions reportedly drew nearly half of spike TCRs.

Sequencing was performed with immunoSEQ multiplex PCR; in TCRdb, only in-frame clones are kept and a portion is missing. The sample records 95,000 to 100,000 clones, 87% being singletons. Looked up from germline, CDR1 is SGHTA and CDR2 is FQGNSA. The V gene lost 1 base and the J gene lost 9 bases, with 6 bases spanning the gap. The CDR3 loop spans 11 amino acids. The specimen comprised peripheral blood, sampled on day 0 of AZD1222 vaccination. This chain uses TRBV7-2 with TRBJ2-5; D is unclear. The sequence derives from an adult in good health. CDR3 DNA: TGTGCCAGCAGCTTAGAAAGTGCCCAGTACTTC. This encodes CASSLESAQYF.